These 12 T cell receptor beta chains came from one sample sequenced in a study of T cell responses to AZD1222 COVID-19 vaccine. Profiled with immunoSEQ multiplex PCR; TCRdb holds only in-frame clones, not every one. The sample has approximately 84,000 clones, more than 80% seen once. The material was peripheral blood, obtained 28 days after the second AZD1222 dose. All receptors come from an adult who received the AZD1222 COVID-19 vaccine.

The chain recombines TRBV5-1 with TRBJ2-7; D remains ambiguous. V was cut by 0 bases and J by 4 bases, with 5 bases left in between. Germline-derived CDR1 and CDR2 are SGHRS and YFSETQ. The CDR3 extends over 12 amino acids. The CDR3 protein is CASSLVEYEQYF. The CDR3 DNA reads TGCGCCAGCAGCTTGGTAGAATACGAGCAGTACTTC.

The chain carries TRBV30 and TRBJ2-1, with TRBD2 matching over 12 bases. Per the germline V gene, CDR1 is GTSNPN and CDR2 is SVGIG (reference sequence). The CDR3 has 15 amino acids. V trimming: 4 bases; J trimming: 6 bases; junction bases outside the gene matches: 7. CDR3 residues: CAWTPGLAGRNEQFF. Here the CDR3 DNA reads TGTGCCTGGACCCCAGGACTAGCGGGACGCAATGAGCAGTTCTTC.

Here the CDR3 reads CASSFQGMNTEAFF. CDR3 DNA sequence: TGTGCCAGCAGCTTTCAGGGGATGAACACTGAAGCTTTCTTT. The chain is built from TRBV7-2 and TRBJ1-1; D perhaps matches TRBD1 (6 bases). The CDR3 consists of 14 residues. V gave up 3 bases and J gave up 0 bases, with 8 bases separating them. From germline, CDR1 is SGHTA and CDR2 FQGNSA.

The chain employs TRBV7-2 and TRBJ1-2; possibly TRBD1 for D (5 bases). V was trimmed by 1 base and J by 4 bases, leaving 13 bases between them. Germline CDR1 reads SGHTA; CDR2 reads FQGNSA. CDR3 size: 15 residues. The CDR3 reads CASSLGAGGGYGYTF. The CDR3 nucleotides are TGTGCCAGCAGCTTAGGTGCCGGGGGAGGCTATGGCTACACCTTC.

The rearrangement links TRBV20-1 to TRBJ2-3; D not certain. CDR1 and CDR2 from the germline V gene are DFQATT and SNEGSKA (reference sequence). The CDR3 is 11 residues long. The V end was cut by 6 bases, the J end by 5 bases, with 9 bases between. CDR3 bases: TGCAGTGCACTTTACGGAGATACGCAGTATTTT. This translates into CSALYGDTQYF.

The J gene is TRBJ2-3, the V gene TRBV5-4; D is undetermined. The CDR3 is 14 amino acids. V was cut by 0 bases and J by 7 bases, with 12 bases left in between. CDR1 and CDR2 from the germline V gene are SGHNT and YYREEE (reference sequence). Here the CDR3 reads CASSLERSAHTQYF. Written as DNA, the CDR3 is TGTGCCAGCAGCTTGGAGCGCAGCGCCCATACGCAGTATTTT.

The J gene is TRBJ2-7, the V gene TRBV5-1; D not resolved. CDR3 length: 12 amino acids. V lost 0 bases, J lost 2 bases, and 3 bases lay in between. Germline V CDR1 and CDR2: SGHRS, YFSETQ. In DNA, the CDR3 is TGCGCCAGCAGCTTGGATGCCTACGAGCAGTACTTC. Translation: CASSLDAYEQYF.

The V and J genes are TRBV19 and TRBJ2-3, with 13 positions matching TRBD2. The CDR3 sequence is 16 residues long. Germline V gene lookup returns CDR1 LNHDA and CDR2 SQIVND (reference sequence). Trimming at V came to 7 bases and at J to 3 bases, leaving 7 bases not matched to a gene. The CDR3 sequence: CASKRSGLAGTDTQYF. CDR3 nucleotides: TGTGCCAGTAAGAGATCGGGACTAGCGGGGACAGATACGCAGTATTTT.

The chain employs TRBV19 and TRBJ1-2; D possibly corresponds to TRBD1 (5 bases). The CDR3 is made up of 15 amino acids. Germline V lookup: CDR1 LNHDA, CDR2 SQIVND (reference sequence). Between the trimmed V and J ends, which lost 5 bases and 8 bases, there was a span of 21 bases. The CDR3 loop is CASSPTVLDSVGYTF. The CDR3 nucleotides are TGTGCCAGTAGTCCGACAGTTTTGGACTCGGTGGGCTACACCTTC.

This clone appeared once. This chain uses TRBV6-2 or TRBV6-3 with TRBJ2-7; D is uncertain. CDR1 and CDR2 (germline): MNHEY, SVGEGT. Between the trimmed V and J ends, which lost 2 bases and 4 bases, there was a span of 6 bases. The CDR3 totals 12 residues. This CDR3 reads CASSYVEYEQYF. DNA for the CDR3: TGTGCCAGCAGTTACGTGGAGTACGAGCAGTACTTC.

The chain is built from TRBV5-4 and TRBJ2-1; 7 nucleotides line up with TRBD2. The V gene's germline CDR1 is SGHNT and CDR2 YYREEE (reference sequence). This CDR3 is built from 15 residues. The J segment lost 10 bases and the V segment lost 4 bases, leaving 14 bases of the junction unmatched. The CDR3 nucleotides are TGTGCCAGCAGCCCACTTCTAGCGGAGGGGATGGAGCAGTTCTTC. Translated: CASSPLLAEGMEQFF.

The rearrangement joins TRBV19 to TRBJ2-2; the match to TRBD2 covers 11 bases. The CDR3 runs to 17 residues. Germline CDR1 reads LNHDA; CDR2 reads SQIVND (reference sequence). Germline trimming cut 9 bases from V and 0 bases from J; bases unmatched to any gene: 9. The CDR3 DNA is TGTGCCAGCCAGAGAGGGACTAGCGGTACGAACACCGGGGAGCTGTTTTTT. Encoded protein: CASQRGTSGTNTGELFF. Full variable domain (remainder filled in from reference TRBV19 and TRBJ2-2): DGGITQSPKYLFRKEGQNVTLSCEQNLNHDAMYWYRQDPGQGLRLIYYSQIVNDFQKGDIAEGYSVSREKKESFPLTVTSAQKNPTAFYLCASQRGTSGTNTGELFFGEGSRLTVL.